This T cell receptor (beta chain) was identified in a study of human T cells and chemical hapten exposure. About the research overall: Patients received weekly diphenylcyclopropenone doses to the scalp throughout the approximately 23-week study.

Time point indicated: pre-sensitization, week 0. Treatment in this sample: therapeutic diphenylcyclopropenone sensitization with weekly scalp DPC. Trimming took 11 bases from V and 8 from J; bases not matched to a gene: 23. Per the germline V gene, CDR1 is SGHVS and CDR2 is FNYEAQ. This CDR3 has 17 amino acids. Many counts were recorded for this clonotype. Attachment of unique molecular identifiers to individual cDNA molecules was performed in the library. TCRdb recomputed calls from the RACE reads with MiXCR, one row per CDR3 protein. The sample holds about 68,000 distinct CDR3 sequences, around 9.9% seen once.

The chain couples TRBV7-6 to TRBJ2-1, with 8 bases matching TRBD2. Specimen: whole blood, collected in connection with sensitization to the hapten diphenylcyclopropenone (DPC). The receptor's source is a woman in her forties or fifties with alopecia areata. Some clones in this sample may be carry-over from other donors' samples. CDR3 amino acids: CAASPLPSGLEADEQFF. CDR3 nucleotide sequence: TGTGCCGCTAGTCCCCTCCCTAGCGGGCTGGAGGCGGATGAGCAGTTCTTC. The full variable domain, rest sourced from reference TRBV7-6 and TRBJ2-1, is GAGVSQSPRYKVTKRGQDVALRCDPISGHVSLYWYRQALGQGPEFLTYFNYEAQQDKSGLPNDRFSAERPEGSISTLTIQRTEQRDSAMYRCAASPLPSGLEADEQFFGPGTRLTVL.